Presented here are 10 T cell receptor beta chains from one specimen sequenced in a study of graft-versus-host responses after intestinal transplantation. Intraepithelial and lamina propria lymphocytes were freed from processed graft tissue. Assay used: immunoSEQ multiplex PCR; TCRdb lists only in-frame clones, some missing. The table shows approximately 15,000 clones, with around three fifths occurring only once. The sample was ileum tissue, taken 524 days after transplant. These receptors all come from a human patient who received an intestinal transplant, so some T cells may come from the graft donor.

V and J are TRBV29-1 and TRBJ2-5; 11 bases are shared with TRBD2. CDR1 and CDR2 (germline): SQVTM, ANQGSEA. The CDR3 totals 14 residues. After removal of 6 bases from V and 2 bases from J, the junction contained 5 bases not matched to a gene. In DNA form, the CDR3 reads TGCAGCGTCCTAGCGGGGGGTCAACAAGAGACCCAGTACTTC. Translation: CSVLAGGQQETQYF.

The gene calls are TRBV6-6 and TRBJ1-1; D unclear. Germline-derived CDR1 and CDR2 are MNHNY and SVGAGI (reference sequence). The CDR3 consists of 13 residues. V lost 2 bases to trimming and J lost 3 bases, with 7 bases between them. The CDR3 sequence is CASSYGLYTEAFF. The DNA for the CDR3 is TGTGCCAGCAGTTACGGGCTTTACACTGAAGCTTTCTTT.

This clone was seen a handful of times. This chain joins TRBV6-4 and TRBJ2-1; 10 bases fit TRBD2. The CDR3 loop spans 15 amino acids. V dropped 2 bases and J dropped 7; count of bases not matched to a gene: 5. From germline, CDR1 is MRHNA and CDR2 SNTAGT. The CDR3 is CASSDAASGGNEQFF. Written as DNA, the CDR3 is TGTGCCAGCAGTGACGCGGCTAGCGGGGGAAATGAGCAGTTCTTC.

V is TRBV6-5 and J is TRBJ2-7; 11 bases match TRBD1. V lost 6 bases and J lost 5; bases outside the gene matches: 9. CDR3 length: 15 amino acids. CDR1 is MNHEY and CDR2 is SVGAGI in the germline V gene. In DNA form, the CDR3 reads TGTGCCAGCAGCAGTTGGGACAGGGGGTTAGACGAGCAGTACTTC. It yields the protein CASSSWDRGLDEQYF.

The chain combines TRBV10-3 with TRBJ2-1; 10 nucleotides align to TRBD2. The CDR3 runs 15 residues. J was trimmed by 6 bases and V by 5 bases; bases with no gene match: 7. Per germline, CDR1 ENHRY and CDR2 SYGVKD. CDR3 in amino acids: CAISSSGGAGNEQFF. The CDR3 DNA is TGTGCCATCAGTTCGAGCGGGGGGGCGGGCAATGAGCAGTTCTTC.

This clone was observed a few times. The chain uses TRBV25-1 and TRBJ1-5, with D possibly matching TRBD1 (6 bases). Germline loops: CDR1 MGHDK, CDR2 SYGVNS. The CDR3 runs 13 residues. V was cut by 4 bases and J by 2 bases, with 6 bases left in between. The CDR3 reads CASSGTGNQPQHF. Written as DNA, the CDR3 is TGTGCCAGCAGTGGGACAGGCAATCAGCCCCAGCATTTT.

This chain links TRBV9 with TRBJ2-7, with 11 bases aligning to TRBD1. V lost 3 bases, J lost 0 bases, and 5 bases stayed unmatched. CDR3 length: 16 residues. CDR1 and CDR2 from the germline V gene are SGDLS and YYNGEE. Here the CDR3 DNA reads TGTGCCAGCAGCGGGGATGGGACAGGGGGCTCCTACGAGCAGTACTTC. Protein: CASSGDGTGGSYEQYF.

The V gene is TRBV6-6, the J gene TRBJ2-7; D perhaps matches TRBD1 (6 bases). This CDR3 is 14 amino acids long. Trimming took off 8 bases at V and 6 bases at J, with 20 bases between the two ends. Looked up from germline, CDR1 is MNHNY and CDR2 is SVGAGI (reference sequence). DNA of the CDR3: TGTGCCAGCGGAGTACAGGGACCGGGTGGCGAGCAGTACTTC. It is translated as CASGVQGPGGEQYF.

This clone was found once. This chain joins TRBV5-1 and TRBJ2-3; 9 positions match TRBD2. Germline CDR1 and CDR2: SGHRS and YFSETQ. The CDR3 runs 20 residues. V shed 0 bases, J shed 0 bases, and the junction held 14 bases outside the gene matches. The CDR3 region has the DNA TGCGCCAGCAGCTTGGTGGGGGTTGCTAGCGGGGATACTAGCACAGATACGCAGTATTTT. Residues: CASSLVGVASGDTSTDTQYF.

The CDR3 DNA follows: TGCGCCAGCAGCCCATTTATGACAGTAATCCAAGAGACCCAGTACTTC. Translated, it gives CASSPFMTVIQETQYF. J is TRBJ2-5 and V is TRBV4-3; the D gene is possibly TRBD1 (5 bases). Trimming took off 4 bases at V and 1 base at J, with 16 bases between the two ends. CDR1 is LGHNA, CDR2 YSLEER, per germline. This CDR3 is built from 16 residues.